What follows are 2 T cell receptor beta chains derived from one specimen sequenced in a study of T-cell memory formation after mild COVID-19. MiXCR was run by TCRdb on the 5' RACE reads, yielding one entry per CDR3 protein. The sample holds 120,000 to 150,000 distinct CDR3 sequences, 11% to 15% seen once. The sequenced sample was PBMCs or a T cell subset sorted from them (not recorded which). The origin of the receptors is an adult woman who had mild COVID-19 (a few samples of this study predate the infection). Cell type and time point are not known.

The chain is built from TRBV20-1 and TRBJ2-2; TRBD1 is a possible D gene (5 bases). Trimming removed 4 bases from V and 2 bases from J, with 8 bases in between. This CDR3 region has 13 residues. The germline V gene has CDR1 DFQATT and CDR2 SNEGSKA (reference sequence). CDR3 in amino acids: CSAMTVNTGELFF. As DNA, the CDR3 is TGCAGTGCTATGACAGTTAACACCGGGGAGCTGTTTTTT.

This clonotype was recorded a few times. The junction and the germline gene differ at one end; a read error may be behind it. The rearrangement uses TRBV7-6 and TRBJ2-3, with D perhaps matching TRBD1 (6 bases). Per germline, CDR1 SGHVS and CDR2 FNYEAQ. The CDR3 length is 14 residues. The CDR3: CASSLARGTDTQYF. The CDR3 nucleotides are TGTGCCAGCAGTTTAGCTAGGGGGACAGATACGCAGTATTTT.